This T cell receptor beta chain emerged from a study of PD-1 blockade in classical Hodgkin lymphoma. The time point here: newly diagnosed, previously untreated cHL patient sample. With magnetic negative selection, CD4+ T cells were purified from PBMCs that had been thawed. The assay was immunoSEQ multiplex PCR, and TCRdb's table has in-frame clones only and misses some. The sample includes just under 20,000 clones, around 81% seen only once; the top ten take under 1.5%. The CDR3 has 15 residues. The chain carries TRBV21-1 and TRBJ2-5. TRBV21-1 is recorded as a pseudogene. The sample taken for sequencing was CD4+ T cells from blood. The TCR sequence derives from a human donor with classical Hodgkin lymphoma. The CDR3 nucleotides are TGTGCCAGCAGCGTGAGGGGACCGCAACAAGAGACCCAGTACTTC. Protein product: CASSVRGPQQETQYF.